The T cell receptor beta chain described here comes from a study of cytomegalovirus exposure and HLA in healthy donors (dated by TCRdb to the late 2010s). Broadly, across the study: According to a later analysis, the 100 to 150 validation repertoires were produced on the same platform as the 666 repertoires of the first cohort. The aim of the study was to test whether cataloging public T cell receptors could identify signatures of past pathogen exposure. To predict cytomegalovirus infection status, the study combined high-throughput TCR immunosequencing, statistical association of individual TCRs with disease status, and machine learning. Besides the first cohort of more than 650 subjects, a separate validation cohort made up of 120 different subjects was used. What the work shows at the level of the full study, not this receptor alone: Cytomegalovirus status was reported to be diagnosed by the classifier with high specificity and sensitivity in both the original and validation cohorts. The authors suggested that the approach could potentially be extended to other disease states and immunological phenotypes. The validation cohort had no HLA typing available for a later analysis, so co-occurrence within that cohort was assessed over all 130 or so repertoires. While some public TCRs were present in many individuals, most TCR sequences turned up only very rarely across donors. Of the cluster scores, roughly 95% were above 0 in a later analysis, which found that TCRs clustered in the first cohort also tended to co-occur in the 120 or so validation repertoires. A total of 150 or so TCR beta chains were listed by the study as associated with cytomegalovirus. In vitro tests confirmed that a few of the cytomegalovirus-associated TCR beta chains recognize cytomegalovirus antigens.

The library was built by means of the immunoSEQ multiplex PCR assay. The study's own analysis went as follows. To diagnose cytomegalovirus status from the catalog of TCR beta chain sequences, a statistical classification framework was built. TCRdb stores this immuneACCESS table with in-frame sequences only. Part of the clones is absent; in the studies checked, under half of the shortfall reflects unresolved V genes, and no reason is known for the rest. V and J calls and clone size are those listed in that table; D and trimming were worked out from the DNA. Across this sample there are roughly 60,000 clones, with just under 95% seen only once. The ten largest clones represent about 2.1% of the sample. The donors were included in the validation cohort of around 120 subjects, a group kept apart from the approximately 670-subject first cohort. After removal of 4 bases from V and 4 bases from J, the junction retains 11 bases not matched to a gene. Including the terminal cysteine and phenylalanine, the CDR3 comprises 17 residues. CDR3 DNA only is kept here, 51 bases in frame from base 1. The CDR1 and CDR2 encoded by the germline V gene are MDHEN and SYDVKM.

As concerns this clone: The antigen it binds to is not known. No base quality values were provided; no much bigger clone lies one nucleotide off.

The rearranged segments are TRBV28 and TRBJ2-1; 9 bases in the junction line up with TRBD2. The sample consisted of PBMCs. The source of this sequence is a man between 18 and 35 years old in good health and CMV-seronegative. The encoded CDR3 is CASSSPLAGGRYNEQFF. The sequenced DNA: TGTGCCAGCAGTTCTCCACTAGCGGGCGGGAGATACAATGAGCAGTTCTTC.